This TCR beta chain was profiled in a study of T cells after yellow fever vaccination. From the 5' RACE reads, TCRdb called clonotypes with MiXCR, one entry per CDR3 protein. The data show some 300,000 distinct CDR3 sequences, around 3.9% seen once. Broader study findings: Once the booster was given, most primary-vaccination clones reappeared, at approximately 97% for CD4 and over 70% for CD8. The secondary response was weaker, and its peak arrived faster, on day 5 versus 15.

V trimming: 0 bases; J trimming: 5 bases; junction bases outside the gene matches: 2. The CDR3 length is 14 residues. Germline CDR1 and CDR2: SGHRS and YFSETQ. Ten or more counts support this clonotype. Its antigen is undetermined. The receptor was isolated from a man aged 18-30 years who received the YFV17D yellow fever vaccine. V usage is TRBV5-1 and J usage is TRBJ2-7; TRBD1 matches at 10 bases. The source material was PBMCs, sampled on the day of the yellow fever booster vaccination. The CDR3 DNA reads TGCGCCAGCAGCTTGGGACAGGGGGCAAACGAGCAGTACGTC. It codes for CASSLGQGANEQYV.